These T cell receptor beta chains were read from a single sample in a study of OX40 agonist ivuxolimab in advanced cancers. Clones were sequenced by immunoSEQ multiplex PCR, and TCRdb holds only the in-frame ones, with some missing. The sample shows roughly 100,000 clones, 90% of them seen only once. Sequenced here: CD4+ or CD8+ T cells sorted from blood, sampled in a trial of the OX40 agonist ivuxolimab. Receptors were obtained from an adult with an advanced solid tumor such as melanoma, head and neck, liver or kidney cancer. The conserved cysteine and the conserved F or W are not part of the CDR3 here. The order of the fields is J gene, clone size, V gene, CDR3 protein. Expanded clones are given a class, and other clones once, few, many or no size at all.

>TRBJ2-1|-|TRBV5-4
ASSLDRGHEQF
>TRBJ2-2|-|TRBV12-5
ASAGDGNTGELF
>TRBJ2-5|-|TRBV5-4
ASSWGGDRGKTQY
>TRBJ1-4|-|TRBV6-1
ASRGSLEKLF
>TRBJ2-7|-|TRBV27
ASSYQEADYEQY
>TRBJ2-5|-|TRBV30
AWEKQHQETQY
>TRBJ1-2|-|TRBV19
ASSTQGQGFKNGYT
>TRBJ1-1|-|TRBV7-9
ASSFSGLNTEAF
>TRBJ1-5|-|TRBV7-2
ASSLKGGRNQPQH
>TRBJ2-5|once|TRBV28
ASSSFSAETQY
>TRBJ2-3|-|TRBV18
ASSQNRATDTQY
>TRBJ1-2|-|TRBV28
ASSSQGAENYGYT
>TRBJ2-3|-|TRBV6-1
ASRAAGAPGDTQY
>TRBJ2-5|-|TRBV30
AWSAGTSVRETQY
>TRBJ2-3|once|TRBV5-1
ASSLAGTDTQY
>TRBJ2-1|many|TRBV20-1
SANRYNEQF
>TRBJ1-2|-|TRBV15
ATSRDAANYGYT
>TRBJ2-7|-|TRBV30
AWSGGGEREQY